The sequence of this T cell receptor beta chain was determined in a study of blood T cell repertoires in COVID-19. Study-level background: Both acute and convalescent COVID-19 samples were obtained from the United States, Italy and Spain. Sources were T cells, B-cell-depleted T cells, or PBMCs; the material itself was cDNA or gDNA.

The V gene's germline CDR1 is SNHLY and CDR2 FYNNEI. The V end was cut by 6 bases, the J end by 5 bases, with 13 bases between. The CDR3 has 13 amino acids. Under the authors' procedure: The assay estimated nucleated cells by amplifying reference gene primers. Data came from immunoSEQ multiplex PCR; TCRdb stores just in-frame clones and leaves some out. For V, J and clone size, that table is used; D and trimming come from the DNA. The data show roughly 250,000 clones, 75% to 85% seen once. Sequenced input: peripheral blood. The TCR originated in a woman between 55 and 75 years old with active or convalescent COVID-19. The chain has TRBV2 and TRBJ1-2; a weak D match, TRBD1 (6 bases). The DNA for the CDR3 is TGTGCCAGCAGGGCGGCAGGGGAATATGGCTACACCTTC. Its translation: CASRAAGEYGYTF.